This T cell receptor (beta chain) was captured by sequencing in a study of beta chain features in type 1 diabetes. As for the study in general: The patients were much like the healthy donors in age, gender and cell yields.

Expressed TCRB transcripts were sequenced, since all the RNA that had been isolated was reverse transcribed. TCRdb's table, derived via immunoSEQ multiplex PCR, lists solely in-frame clones and lacks some. The table lists a few hundred thousand clones, less than 15% of them singletons. Germline loops: CDR1 SGHNT, CDR2 YYREEE (reference sequence). This CDR3 contains 15 residues. The V segment lost 4 bases and the J segment 6 bases; nucleotides outside the gene matches: 3. Roughly 100 mL of blood, on average, came from one heparinised draw per donor. The sequenced sample was central memory CD4+ T cells from blood. This rearrangement joins TRBV5-4 to TRBJ2-2; 13 bases line up with TRBD2. This sequence originates from a man between 25 and 39 years old in good health. The CDR3 is CASSLLAGGAGELFF. For the CDR3, the DNA is TGTGCCAGCAGCCTACTAGCGGGAGGGGCCGGGGAGCTGTTTTTT.